Listed below are T cell receptor beta chains from one sample, sequenced in a study of T cell responses to AZD1222 COVID-19 vaccine. Repertoires were generated with immunoSEQ multiplex PCR, while TCRdb's copy carries only in-frame clones and drops some. The table shows over 110,000 clones, with about 90% occurring only once. The sample in question was peripheral blood, obtained 28 days after the second AZD1222 dose. The receptor set was obtained from an adult who received the AZD1222 COVID-19 vaccine. CDR3s include the opening cysteine and the closing phenylalanine or tryptophan. The D gene is left open where the match is weak. Rows may omit the clone size; those that give it use once, few, many or a size class.

v_gene	d_gene	j_gene	abundance	CDR3aa	CDR3nt
TRBV6-5	-	TRBJ1-3	-	CASSRDSPSGNTIYF	TGTGCCAGCAGCCGTGACAGCCCCTCTGGAAACACCATATATTTT
TRBV30	-	TRBJ1-4	-	CAWSGGSTTNEKLFF	TGTGCCTGGAGTGGGGGATCAACAACTAATGAAAAACTGTTTTTT
TRBV7-8	-	TRBJ1-2	-	CASKGGRDYGYTF	TGTGCCAGCAAAGGGGGTAGGGACTATGGCTACACCTTC
TRBV4-3	-	TRBJ1-4	-	CASSQPGVNEKLFF	TGCGCCAGCAGCCAACCGGGGGTTAATGAAAAACTGTTTTTT
TRBV28	TRBD1	TRBJ1-2	-	CASSFSVNRGTAGYTF	TGTGCCAGCAGTTTTTCCGTTAACAGGGGAACGGCGGGCTACACCTTC
TRBV5-8	-	TRBJ1-3	once	CASSGMWGPGNTIYF	TGTGCCAGCAGCGGAATGTGGGGGCCTGGAAACACCATATATTTT
TRBV4-1	TRBD1	TRBJ1-1	-	CASSQAFLRGPTEAFF	TGCGCCAGCAGCCAAGCATTTCTCAGGGGGCCCACTGAAGCTTTCTTT
TRBV3-1/TRBV3-2	TRBD1	TRBJ1-1	-	CASSPPRGRTEAFF	TGTGCCAGCAGCCCCCCCAGGGGGCGAACTGAAGCTTTCTTT
TRBV7-3	TRBD1	TRBJ1-2	-	CASSPPGTGKWHGNYGYTF	TGTGCCAGCAGTCCGCCCGGGACAGGGAAATGGCACGGGAACTATGGCTACACCTTC
TRBV4-1	-	TRBJ2-1	-	CASSQDLRVTNEQFF	TGCGCCAGCAGCCAAGATCTTCGGGTCACCAATGAGCAGTTCTTC
TRBV18	-	TRBJ1-1	-	CASSPPRGDTEAFF	TGTGCCAGCTCACCCCCCAGGGGAGACACTGAAGCTTTCTTT
TRBV6-1	-	TRBJ2-7	-	CASSLPSAYEQYF	TGTGCCAGCAGCCTCCCAAGTGCCTACGAGCAGTACTTC
TRBV27	-	TRBJ1-2	-	CASSLGGTSYGYTF	TGTGCCAGCAGTTTAGGAGGGACGTCCTATGGCTACACCTTC
TRBV7-9	-	TRBJ1-2	once	CASPNYWEAGPWLDRGYTF	TGTGCCAGCCCCAATTACTGGGAGGCCGGGCCTTGGTTGGATCGGGGCTACACCTTC
TRBV2	-	TRBJ2-1	-	CATRGDTYNNEQFF	TGTGCCACGAGGGGGGACACGTACAACAATGAGCAGTTCTTC
TRBV19	-	TRBJ1-4	-	CASKDLGNEKLFF	TGTGCCAGTAAAGACCTGGGGAATGAAAAACTGTTTTTT
TRBV28	-	TRBJ1-3	-	CASSFRNSGNTIYF	TGTGCCAGCAGTTTCAGAAACTCTGGAAACACCATATATTTT
TRBV5-1	TRBD2	TRBJ2-2	-	CASSSSLLTSAYTGELFF	TGCGCCAGCAGCTCGAGTCTCCTGACTAGCGCTTACACCGGGGAGCTGTTTTTT
TRBV6-1	-	TRBJ1-5	-	CASSDAVGYGQPQHF	TGTGCCAGCAGTGATGCGGTTGGATACGGGCAGCCCCAGCATTTT
TRBV29-1	TRBD1	TRBJ1-1	-	CSVGEQGLEAFF	TGCAGCGTTGGCGAACAGGGGTTAGAAGCTTTCTTT
TRBV4-1	TRBD1	TRBJ1-2	-	CASSREQGAKGYTF	TGCGCCAGCAGCCGAGAACAGGGGGCAAAAGGCTACACCTTC
TRBV19	-	TRBJ1-2	-	CASSRPGSSDYGYTF	TGTGCCAGTAGCCGACCCGGCAGTTCTGACTATGGCTACACCTTC
TRBV7-9	TRBD1	TRBJ1-2	-	CASSLTGQDYGYTF	TGTGCCAGCAGCTTAACGGGACAGGACTATGGCTACACCTTC
TRBV30	TRBD2	TRBJ2-3	-	CAWSKLKRGGTDTQYF	TGTGCCTGGAGTAAACTCAAACGGGGGGGCACAGATACGCAGTATTTT
TRBV12-1	-	TRBJ1-6	-	CASSFRVLRGSSYNSPLHF	TGTGCCAGCAGCTTTCGTGTGCTGAGGGGAAGCTCCTATAATTCACCCCTCCACTTT
TRBV6-5	TRBD1	TRBJ2-2	few	CASSYSGQTNTGELFF	TGTGCCAGCAGTTACTCGGGACAGACGAACACCGGGGAGCTGTTTTTT
TRBV5-6	-	TRBJ1-2	-	CASSTGRYGYTF	TGTGCCAGCAGCACGGGTCGCTATGGCTACACCTTC
TRBV11-1	-	TRBJ1-1	-	CASSPLTIGNTEAFF	TGTGCCAGCAGCCCCCTGACCATCGGGAACACTGAAGCTTTCTTT
TRBV9	TRBD2	TRBJ2-5	-	CASSLGLAGNQETQYF	TGTGCCAGCAGCTTAGGACTAGCGGGGAACCAAGAGACCCAGTACTTC
TRBV7-9	-	TRBJ1-3	-	CASTVDGVSGNTIYF	TGTGCCAGCACCGTAGACGGTGTCTCTGGAAACACCATATATTTT
TRBV14	-	TRBJ1-2	-	CASSQDWTGTGNYGYTF	TGTGCCAGCAGCCAAGATTGGACCGGGACGGGGAACTATGGCTACACCTTC
TRBV11-3	-	TRBJ2-5	-	CASSLFQKETQYF	TGTGCCAGCAGCTTGTTCCAAAAGGAGACCCAGTACTTC
TRBV15	TRBD1	TRBJ1-3	once	CATSSGTGGNTIYF	TGTGCCACCAGCAGCGGGACAGGTGGTAATACCATATATTTT
TRBV5-1	-	TRBJ2-7	-	CASSLDWTYEQYF	TGCGCCAGCAGCTTGGACTGGACTTACGAGCAGTACTTC
TRBV4-1	TRBD1	TRBJ1-6	-	CASSPMTGIGSPLHF	TGCGCCAGCAGCCCTATGACAGGGATTGGATCACCCCTCCACTTT
TRBV18	-	TRBJ1-6	-	CASSPMETFNSPLHF	TGTGCCAGCTCACCAATGGAGACTTTTAATTCACCCCTCCACTTT
TRBV20-1	-	TRBJ1-1	-	CSASNRVGNTEAFF	TGCAGTGCTAGTAACAGGGTTGGGAACACTGAAGCTTTCTTT
TRBV19	TRBD1	TRBJ1-2	once	CASSTGQPNYGYTF	TGTGCCAGTAGTACGGGACAGCCTAACTATGGCTACACCTTC
TRBV28	-	TRBJ1-5	-	CASSLMGDYSNQPQHF	TGTGCCAGCAGTTTAATGGGTGATTATAGCAATCAGCCCCAGCATTTT
TRBV2	-	TRBJ2-5	-	CAVHLRMDGGETQYF	TGTGCCGTACACTTAAGGATGGACGGGGGAGAGACCCAGTACTTC
TRBV6-7	TRBD1	TRBJ1-2	few	CASSYSGQGEDGYTF	TGTGCCAGCAGTTACTCGGGACAGGGCGAGGATGGCTACACCTTC
TRBV9	TRBD2	TRBJ2-2	-	CASSEGLAGEGELFF	TGTGCCAGCAGCGAGGGACTAGCGGGAGAAGGGGAGCTGTTTTTT
TRBV6-5	-	TRBJ1-5	-	CASSYVEGNQPQHF	TGTGCCAGCAGTTACGTGGAGGGCAATCAGCCCCAGCATTTT
TRBV5-1	TRBD2	TRBJ2-1	-	CASSLSGGSSYNEQFF	TGCGCCAGCAGCTTGAGCGGCGGGAGCTCCTACAATGAGCAGTTCTTC
TRBV2	TRBD2	TRBJ2-1	-	CASSGLAGRNEQFF	TGTGCCAGCAGTGGACTAGCGGGACGCAATGAGCAGTTCTTC
TRBV7-2	-	TRBJ2-7	once	CASSLEGQGSYEQYF	TGTGCCAGCAGCTTAGAGGGGCAGGGCTCCTACGAGCAGTACTTC
TRBV5-1	-	TRBJ2-7	-	CASSSWGTASYEQYF	TGCGCCAGCAGCTCGTGGGGGACCGCCTCCTACGAGCAGTACTTC
TRBV11-3	-	TRBJ1-1	-	CASSEGLGEAFF	TGTGCCAGCAGCGAGGGGCTGGGTGAAGCTTTCTTT
TRBV5-5	-	TRBJ1-1	-	CASSLASDTEAFF	TGTGCCAGCAGCTTGGCGTCGGACACTGAAGCTTTCTTT
TRBV27	TRBD1	TRBJ1-2	-	CATFGDSPNSNYGYTF	TGTGCCACCTTTGGGGACAGCCCAAACTCGAACTATGGCTACACCTTC
TRBV7-7	TRBD2	TRBJ2-5	-	CASSLAGGPETQYF	TGTGCTAGCAGCCTAGCGGGGGGGCCAGAGACCCAGTACTTC
TRBV6-5	-	TRBJ2-2	-	CASSRGNTGELFF	TGTGCCAGCAGTAGGGGGAACACCGGGGAGCTGTTTTTT
TRBV6-5	TRBD1	TRBJ1-2	-	CASSYRDSNYGYTF	TGTGCCAGCAGTTACCGGGACAGCAACTATGGCTACACCTTC
TRBV3-1/TRBV3-2	-	TRBJ1-6	few	CASSPGGVSNSPLHF	TGTGCCAGCAGCCCAGGAGGCGTTTCAAATTCACCCCTCCACTTT
TRBV12-3/TRBV12-4	-	TRBJ1-1	few	CASSFNRNTEAFF	TGTGCCAGCAGTTTTAACAGAAACACTGAAGCTTTCTTT
TRBV19	TRBD1	TRBJ1-1	-	CASTGQGVNTEAFF	TGTGCCAGTACTGGGCAGGGGGTGAACACTGAAGCTTTCTTT
TRBV6-5	TRBD1	TRBJ2-7	-	CASRYDRGLYEQYF	TGTGCCAGCAGATACGACAGGGGGCTGTACGAGCAGTACTTC
TRBV5-5	-	TRBJ2-7	-	CASSLGPGPSYEQYF	TGTGCCAGCAGCTTGGGGCCGGGCCCGTCCTACGAGCAGTACTTC